The clone carrying this TCR beta chain was counted only a few times. Its antigen is still unknown. The record originates from a study of T cell repertoires in cytomegalovirus infection. Via MiXCR, TCRdb re-called the reads, giving one row per CDR3 protein. This sample has a few hundred thousand distinct CDR3 sequences, with approximately 15% found just once. Study-level findings and limits: Ex vivo, HLA-C-restricted CMV-specific TCR beta clonotypes prevailed over the rest of the response.

The clonotype was recovered from a human donor in good health (CMV status not recorded). Some clones in this sample may be carry-over from other donors' samples. The specimen was CD8+ T cells from PBMCs.

The CDR3 is CASRSHSETQYF. CDR3 bases: TGTGCCAGCAGATCGCACTCTGAGACCCAGTACTTC. V and J are TRBV27 and TRBJ2-5; D gene ambiguous. Trimming took off 6 bases at V and 5 bases at J, with 10 bases between the two ends. CDR3 size: 12 residues. Germline CDR1 and CDR2: MNHEY and SMNVEV (reference sequence).